This T cell receptor (beta chain) was profiled in a study of OX40 agonist ivuxolimab in advanced cancers. Study summary: The mean age was roughly 60 years, ranging from 23 to 79, with about four fifths of participants male.

CDR3 length: 15 amino acids. The germline CDR1 and CDR2 sequences are SGHRS and YFSETQ. V was cut by 0 bases and J by 4 bases, with 13 bases left in between. Measured with immunoSEQ multiplex PCR; TCRdb has only the in-frame clones, and not every one. The sample holds tens of thousands of clones, around 80% seen once. The V and J genes are TRBV5-1 and TRBJ1-1; perhaps TRBD1 as D (5 bases). This specimen consisted of CD4+ or CD8+ T cells sorted from blood, obtained in a trial of the OX40 agonist ivuxolimab. This TCR was recovered from an adult with an advanced solid tumor such as melanoma, head and neck, liver or kidney cancer. The CDR3 here is CASSLAESRVTEAFF. For the CDR3, the DNA is TGCGCCAGCAGCTTGGCCGAGTCCAGGGTCACTGAAGCTTTCTTT.